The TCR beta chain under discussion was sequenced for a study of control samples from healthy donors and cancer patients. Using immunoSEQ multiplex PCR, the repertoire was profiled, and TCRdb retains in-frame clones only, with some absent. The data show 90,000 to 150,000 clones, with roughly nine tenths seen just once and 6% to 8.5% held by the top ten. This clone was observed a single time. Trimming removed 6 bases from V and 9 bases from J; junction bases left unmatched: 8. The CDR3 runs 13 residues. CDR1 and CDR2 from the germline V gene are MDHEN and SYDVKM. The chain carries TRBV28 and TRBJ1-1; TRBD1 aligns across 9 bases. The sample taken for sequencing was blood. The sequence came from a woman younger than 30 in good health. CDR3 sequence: CASSNRGLSKAFF. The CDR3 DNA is TGTGCCAGCAGCAACAGGGGGCTTTCGAAAGCTTTCTTT.